This T cell receptor (beta chain) was found in a study of T cell repertoires in cytomegalovirus infection. At the level of the study: Indicated by public TCR beta signatures were CMV infection and matching HLA type. Study-level results: Identification of carriers of CMV plus the relevant HLA was performed using cumulative public TCR beta family frequency.

TCRdb reanalysed the reads using MiXCR and keeps one entry per CDR3 protein. The sample carries some 46,000 distinct CDR3 sequences, approximately 20% recorded once. V lost 6 bases and J 7 bases, leaving 12 bases between the germline ends. The length of the CDR3 is 13 residues. This clonotype was seen many times. Its antigen is undetermined. The chain employs TRBV12-3 or TRBV12-4 and TRBJ1-4; possible D gene TRBD1, 6 bases. The sequence was obtained from a human donor in good health (CMV status not recorded). Some clones in this sample may be carry-over from other donors' samples. Sequenced here: CD8+ T cells from cultured PBMCs, sampled from culture after CMV antigen stimulation. CDR3 in amino acids: CASRSTGREKLFF. The CDR3 DNA sequence: TGTGCCAGCAGATCGACAGGCCGTGAAAAACTGTTTTTT.